These T cell receptor beta chains were read from a single sample in a study of blood T cell repertoires in COVID-19. The method was immunoSEQ multiplex PCR; TCRdb's version includes in-frame clones alone and lacks a portion of them. The table includes about 97,000 clones, about 90% detected once. Material: peripheral blood. The receptors stem from a human donor in a cohort sampled during active COVID-19. CDR3s include the opening cysteine and the closing phenylalanine or tryptophan. D genes are given only for firm matches. Not every row has a clone size; where given, it reads once, few, many or a size class.

j_call | d_call | clone_size | v_call | cdr3_nt | cdr3_aa
TRBJ1-1 | TRBD1 | - | TRBV28 | TGTGCCAGCAGTTCCCCCCCCGGCACAGGGGTCAACACTGAAGCTTTCTTT | CASSSPPGTGVNTEAFF
TRBJ2-2 | - | once | TRBV11-3 | TGTGCCAGCGCCCGGGATAATAGAAACACCGGGGAGCTGTTTTTT | CASARDNRNTGELFF
TRBJ2-1 | - | once | TRBV28 | TGTGCCAGCAGTTTACCATCCGGGACTAATGAGCAGTTCTTC | CASSLPSGTNEQFF
TRBJ2-7 | TRBD2 | - | TRBV27 | TGTGCCAGCAGTTTGGGGACTAGCGGGGCCGGGGGGCAGTACTTC | CASSLGTSGAGGQYF
TRBJ2-2 | - | once | TRBV7-2 | TGTGCCAGCCCCAAGGGGTCACAGAACACCGGGGAGCTGTTTTTT | CASPKGSQNTGELFF
TRBJ2-1 | - | - | TRBV5-1 | TGCGCCAGCAGCTTAACAGGGAGCTCCTACAATGAGCAGTTCTTC | CASSLTGSSYNEQFF
TRBJ2-7 | - | - | TRBV5-5 | TGTGCCAGCAGGCGTCGGACTCACACTTCTGCCGACGAGCAGTACTTC | CASRRRTHTSADEQYF
TRBJ2-1 | - | - | TRBV9 | TGTGCCAGCAGCGCCAATAGCCATGAGCAGTTCTTC | CASSANSHEQFF
TRBJ2-2 | - | - | TRBV28 | TGTGCCAGCCTTAACGTGAGAATAACCACCGGGGAGCTGTTTTTT | CASLNVRITTGELFF
TRBJ1-1 | - | - | TRBV14 | TGTGCCAGCAGCCGCAGACAGTGGAACACTGAAGCTTTCTTT | CASSRRQWNTEAFF
TRBJ1-2 | - | - | TRBV7-2 | TGTGCCAGCAGCCTCACCATGGGGGGGTCTAGCTACACCTTC | CASSLTMGGSSYTF
TRBJ2-7 | - | - | TRBV3-1/TRBV3-2 | TGTGCCAGCAGCCAGGGGCCCACCCCCCAGGGAGGGCAGTACTTC | CASSQGPTPQGGQYF
TRBJ1-1 | TRBD1 | - | TRBV25-1 | TGTGCCAGCAGTTACAGGGGGACCACTGAAGCTTTCTTT | CASSYRGTTEAFF
TRBJ2-1 | TRBD2 | - | TRBV25-1 | TGTGCCAGCAGTGAATATAGGAGCGGGAGAGGCTACAATGAGCAGTTCTTC | CASSEYRSGRGYNEQFF
TRBJ1-3 | TRBD1 | - | TRBV10-3 | TGTGCCATCAGTGAGGCATTTACAACAGGGGCTGGAAACACCATATATTTT | CAISEAFTTGAGNTIYF
TRBJ1-1 | - | - | TRBV9 | TGTGCCAGCAGCGTGTCAGGACACGAGGAGACTGAAGCTTTCTTT | CASSVSGHEETEAFF
TRBJ2-7 | TRBD2 | once | TRBV6-5 | TGTGCCAGCAGTTCCCTTCGTAGCGGGAGCTACGAGCAGTACTTC | CASSSLRSGSYEQYF
TRBJ2-7 | TRBD1 | - | TRBV5-4 | TGTGCCAGCAGCTGGACCGTCTCGCGACAGGGTTATCACGAGCAGTACTTC | CASSWTVSRQGYHEQYF
TRBJ2-7 | TRBD2 | - | TRBV2 | TGTGCCAGTATCCGGACTAGCGGATCCTACGAGCAGTACTTC | CASIRTSGSYEQYF
TRBJ2-2 | - | - | TRBV6-2/TRBV6-3 | TGTGCCAGCAGCCGCGGGCATTATACGGGGGAGCTGTTTTTT | CASSRGHYTGELFF
TRBJ2-7 | TRBD2 | - | TRBV11-2 | TGTGCCAGCAGTCCCGCGGGGAGCGGGAGTTTCGAGCAGTACTTC | CASSPAGSGSFEQYF
TRBJ2-7 | TRBD2 | - | TRBV25-1 | TGTGCCAGCACGGGACCCGGGGGGTACGAGCAGTACTTC | CASTGPGGYEQYF
TRBJ2-3 | TRBD2 | - | TRBV3-1/TRBV3-2 | TGTGCCAGCAGCCTTGGTCGTAGCGGGAGAGCTTCTAGCACAGATACGCAGTATTTT | CASSLGRSGRASSTDTQYF
TRBJ2-1 | TRBD2 | - | TRBV2 | TGTGCCAGCATGGACTTAGCGGGAAGTTGGAATGAGCAGTTCTTC | CASMDLAGSWNEQFF
TRBJ1-1 | - | - | TRBV19 | TGTGCCAGTAGCCCAGGGTCGTCGAACACTGAAGCTTTCTTT | CASSPGSSNTEAFF
TRBJ2-1 | - | - | TRBV4-3 | TGCGCCAGCAGCATCAGCGGATCCGACAATGAGCAGTTCTTC | CASSISGSDNEQFF
TRBJ2-4 | TRBD1 | - | TRBV5-1 | TGCGCCAGCAGCTCACCCCAGGGGGCACACATTCAGTACTTC | CASSSPQGAHIQYF